The subject of this entry is one TCR beta chain. Its cognate antigen is unknown. Sequencing was performed with immunoSEQ multiplex PCR; in TCRdb, only in-frame clones are kept and a portion is missing. The table includes 55,000 to 65,000 clones, 92% detected once. This record belongs to a study of OX40 agonist ivuxolimab in advanced cancers. Study-level points and caveats: Both CD4+ and CD8+ T cell populations in blood had undergone clonal expansion by week 6 at 0.1 to 3.0 mg/kg.

The CDR3 is made up of 15 amino acids. Germline CDR1 is MNHNY and CDR2 is SVGAGI (reference sequence). Trimming shortened V by 6 bases and J by 4 bases, and 16 bases separated the two germline ends. The TCR comes from an adult with an advanced solid tumor such as melanoma, head and neck, liver or kidney cancer. The material was CD4+ or CD8+ T cells sorted from blood, obtained in a trial of the OX40 agonist ivuxolimab. The chain has TRBV6-6 and TRBJ1-5; weak D call: TRBD1 (5 bases). In nucleotides, the CDR3 is TGTGCCAGCAGCTCAGGGTGGGAGGGAAATCAGCCCCAGCATTTT. Translating it yields CASSSGWEGNQPQHF.